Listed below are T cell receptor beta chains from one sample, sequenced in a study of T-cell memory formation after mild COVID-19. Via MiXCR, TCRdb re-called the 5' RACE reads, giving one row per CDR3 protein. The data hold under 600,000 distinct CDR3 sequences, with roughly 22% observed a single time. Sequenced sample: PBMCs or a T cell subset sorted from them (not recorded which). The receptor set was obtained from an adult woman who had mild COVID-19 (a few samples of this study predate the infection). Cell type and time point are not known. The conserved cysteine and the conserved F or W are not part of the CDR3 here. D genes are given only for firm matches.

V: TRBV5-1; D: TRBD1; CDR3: ASSLSTTGGTEAF
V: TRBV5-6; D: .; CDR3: ASSLGASNEQF
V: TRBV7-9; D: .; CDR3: ASSPGGWHYGYT
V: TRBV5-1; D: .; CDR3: ASSLDAGPGEQY
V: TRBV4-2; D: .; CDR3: ASSRGGPEQETQY
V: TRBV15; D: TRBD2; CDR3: ATSTGGTRAGDTQY
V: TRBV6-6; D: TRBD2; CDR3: ASNPSGRTYNEQF
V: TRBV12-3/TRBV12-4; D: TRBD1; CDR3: ASSFDRGAPLH
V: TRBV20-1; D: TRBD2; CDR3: SARDPRGGPYNEQF
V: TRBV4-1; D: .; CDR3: ASSQAPAGQGKTQY
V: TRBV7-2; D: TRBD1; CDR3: ASSWTGGVNGYT
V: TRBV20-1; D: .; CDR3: SLASGDYTDTQY
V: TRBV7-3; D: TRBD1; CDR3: ASSQGQVHNEQF
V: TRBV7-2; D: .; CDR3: ASSLLHSSYEQY
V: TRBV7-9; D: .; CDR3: ASSLEGVYEQY
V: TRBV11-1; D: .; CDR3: ASSLTRGTDGYT
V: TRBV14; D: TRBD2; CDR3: ASSQDAGVGYEQY
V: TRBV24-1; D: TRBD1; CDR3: ATSGVSRDRDANYGYT
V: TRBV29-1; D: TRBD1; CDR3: SVERTGGKGRTYGYT
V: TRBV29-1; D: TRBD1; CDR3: SANRDSNEQF
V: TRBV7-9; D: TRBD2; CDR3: ASSPTRLAGMATYEQY
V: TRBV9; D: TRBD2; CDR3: ASSVEGGGGETQY
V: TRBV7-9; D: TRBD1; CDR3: ASSARDRAQGTQY
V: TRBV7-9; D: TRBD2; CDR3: ASSYPERETRETQY
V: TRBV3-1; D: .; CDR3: ASSQDGGGQFYGYT
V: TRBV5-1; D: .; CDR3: ASSWGPRQAPDTQY
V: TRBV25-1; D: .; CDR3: ASSPTGQGLGIPEAF
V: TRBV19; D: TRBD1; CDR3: ASSASRRGHPLNSNQPQH
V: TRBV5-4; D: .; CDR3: ATPGIGTNTEAF
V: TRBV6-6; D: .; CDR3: ASTLGQFNTEAF
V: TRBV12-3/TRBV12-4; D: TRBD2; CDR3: ASSLNLAGGPNEQF
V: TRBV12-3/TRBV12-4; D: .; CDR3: ASSLVGKPLH
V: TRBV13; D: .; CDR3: ASSLGFKRGWKTQY